These 16 T cell receptor beta chains were sequenced from one sample in a study of T cells in Graves' hyperthyroidism and ophthalmopathy. The source material, RNA transcripts, was used to amplify TCR beta CDR3 regions. In the first-round RT-PCR of the TCR CDR3, the HTBI primer set was used. TCRdb re-called the multiplex PCR reads through MiXCR, storing one row per CDR3 protein. The sample holds roughly 640,000 distinct CDR3 sequences, 15% to 20% seen once. The specimen sequenced was blood. These TCRs come from a woman aged 40 to 49 with Graves' ophthalmopathy.

This chain uses TRBV19 with TRBJ2-1; TRBD2 aligns across 8 bases. The CDR3 totals 17 residues. The V and J ends lost 2 bases and 2 bases, in that order; junction bases with no gene match: 8. Germline V CDR1 and CDR2: LNHDA, SQIVND (reference sequence). The CDR3 DNA sequence: TGTGCCAGTAGTATATGGGGTTCGGGGGGGGCCTACAATGAGCAGTTCTTC. Translation gives CASSIWGSGGAYNEQFF.

This clonotype occurred a few times. A much larger clone differs by one base, so this may be a read error. This rearrangement joins TRBV19 to TRBJ1-1; D perhaps matches TRBD1 (5 bases). CDR3 length: 12 residues. V lost 9 bases, J lost 0 bases, and 8 bases lay in between. CDR1 is LNHDA, CDR2 SQIVND, per germline (reference sequence). Written as DNA, the CDR3 is TGTGCCAGCAGGGACCTGAACACTGAAGCTTTCTTT. Translated, it gives CASRDLNTEAFF.

This clonotype was seen a few times. CDR3 in amino acids: CASTRGTGNTEAFF. The CDR3 DNA follows: TGTGCCAGCACCCGAGGGACAGGGAACACTGAAGCTTTCTTT. V gene TRBV6-1 combines with J gene TRBJ1-1; TRBD1 matches at 8 bases. The V segment lost 7 bases and the J segment 1 base; nucleotides outside the gene matches: 5. The CDR3 sequence is 14 residues long. Germline loops: CDR1 MNHNS, CDR2 SASEGT.

V usage is TRBV4-1 and J usage is TRBJ2-5; TRBD2 might be the D (6 bases). CDR3 size: 14 residues. Germline V CDR1 and CDR2: MGHRA, YSYEKL. Trimming removed 0 bases from V and 1 base from J, with 6 bases in between. The CDR3 protein is CASSQEEGQETQYF. The CDR3 region has the DNA TGCGCCAGCAGCCAAGAGGAGGGCCAAGAGACCCAGTACTTC.

A single count supports this clonotype. The rearrangement uses TRBV20-1 and TRBJ2-3; 10 nucleotides line up with TRBD2. CDR1 and CDR2 from the germline V gene are DFQATT and SNEGSKA (reference sequence). The CDR3 has 15 residues. V lost 5 bases, J lost 4 bases, and 9 bases stayed unmatched. DNA for the CDR3: TGCAGTGCTGGTCTCCTAGCGGGAGTGGCAGATACGCAGTATTTT. Its protein is CSAGLLAGVADTQYF.

Many counts were recorded for this clonotype. The CDR3 DNA is TGTGCCAGCAGCCGACCGAGGGCGCCCGGGGAGCTGTTTTTT. It encodes CASSRPRAPGELFF. V and J are TRBV3-1 and TRBJ2-2; D is possibly TRBD2 (5 bases). Germline values: CDR1 LGHDT, CDR2 YNNKEL (reference sequence). V dropped 4 bases and J dropped 6 bases, with 12 bases sitting between them. The CDR3 has 14 residues.

This clonotype was seen repeatedly, ten times or more. The chain recombines TRBV2 with TRBJ1-2, with no clear D. CDR3 size: 11 residues. Germline V lookup: CDR1 SNHLY, CDR2 FYNNEI. Trimming removed 9 bases at V and 6 bases at J, with 11 bases between. The CDR3 DNA reads TGTGCCAGTCTACCTAGAAATGGCTACACCTTC. This codes for CASLPRNGYTF.

In this sample, this clonotype turned up many times. This CDR3 is CASRGQTNMNTEAFF. The CDR3 DNA is TGTGCCAGCAGGGGACAGACCAACATGAACACTGAAGCTTTCTTT. This chain links TRBV28 with TRBJ1-1; 7 positions agree with TRBD1. Germline lookup yields CDR1 MDHEN and CDR2 SYDVKM. The length of the CDR3 is 15 residues. J gave up 0 bases and V 6 bases, and 7 bases lay outside the gene matches.

V is TRBV29-1 and J is TRBJ1-2; TRBD1 matches 7 bases. Trimming took 7 bases from V and 8 from J; bases not matched to a gene: 7. Germline-derived CDR1 and CDR2 are SQVTM and ANQGSEA. CDR3 length: 11 residues. The CDR3 sequence: CSALGGQGYTF. In DNA, the CDR3 is TGCAGCGCCCTAGGGGGCCAAGGCTACACCTTC.

A few counts support this clonotype. This chain uses TRBV24-1 with TRBJ1-1, with D uncertain. CDR1 is KGHDR and CDR2 is SFDVKD in the germline V gene. The CDR3 is 11 amino acids. The ends were cut back, 4 bases at V and 8 bases at J, with 7 bases in the middle. The CDR3 region is CATSEGAEAFF. DNA for the CDR3: TGTGCCACCAGTGAGGGTGCGGAAGCTTTCTTT.

This clonotype occurred a few times. This rearrangement joins TRBV5-1 to TRBJ2-2; 9 bases agree with TRBD1. The CDR3 totals 16 residues. Germline CDR1 is SGHRS and CDR2 is YFSETQ. After removal of 3 bases from V and 4 bases from J, the junction contained 7 bases not matched to a gene. CDR3 coding DNA: TGCGCCAGCAGCTCGGGGACAGGGTTGTTCACCGGGGAGCTGTTTTTT. Its translation: CASSSGTGLFTGELFF.

This chain connects TRBV5-5 to TRBJ2-7; D might be TRBD2 (6 bases). The J call is uncertain, as TRBJ2-1 better fits the DNA end. The CDR3 has 15 residues. Germline V gene lookup returns CDR1 SGHKS and CDR2 YYEKEE (reference sequence). The DNA for the CDR3 is TGTGCCAGCAGCTTGGGGGGCGGGATCTCCTACGAGCAGTTCTTC. Translated: CASSLGGGISYEQFF.

The chain carries TRBV7-9 and TRBJ2-7; tentative D call: TRBD1 (6 bases). The germline V and J ends were trimmed by 6 bases and 6 bases, with 9 bases remaining between them. The CDR3 consists of 11 residues. Germline V CDR1 and CDR2: SEHNR, FQNEAQ (reference sequence). The CDR3 is CASSRTAEQYF. The DNA for the CDR3 is TGTGCCAGCAGTAGGACAGCCGAGCAGTACTTC.

This clonotype occurred many times. The chain combines TRBV30 with TRBJ1-5; tentative D call: TRBD1 (6 bases). From germline, CDR1 is GTSNPN and CDR2 SVGIG (reference sequence). The CDR3 runs 15 residues. Trimming shortened V by 2 bases and J by 3 bases, and 14 bases separated the two germline ends. In nucleotides, the CDR3 is TGTGCCTGGAGTCAACAAGACAGGTCCAATCAGCCCCAGCATTTT. It codes for CAWSQQDRSNQPQHF.

This clonotype was observed many times. This chain joins TRBV12-3 or TRBV12-4 and TRBJ1-4; perhaps TRBD1 as D (5 bases). Trimming removed 5 bases from V and 6 bases from J, with 13 bases in between. The CDR3 totals 14 residues. CDR3 DNA: TGTGCCAGCAGTCGACAGTTGGTTGATGAAAAACTGTTTTTT. Its protein product is CASSRQLVDEKLFF.

In DNA, the CDR3 is TGTGCCAGTAGTTCGCAGGGAGGGAGGGAGACCCAGTACTTC. Translating it yields CASSSQGGRETQYF. This chain connects TRBV19 to TRBJ2-5; 7 bases agree with TRBD2. V dropped 5 bases and J dropped 5; count of bases not matched to a gene: 8. The CDR3 loop spans 14 amino acids. The germline V gene encodes CDR1 LNHDA and CDR2 SQIVND (reference sequence).